These 6 T cell receptor beta chains share one sample of origin, sequenced in a study of blood T cell repertoires in COVID-19. Some clones are missing from TCRdb's copy, which holds only in-frame ones; the method was immunoSEQ multiplex PCR. The sample records about 70,000 clones, more than 80% being singletons. The specimen was peripheral blood. These receptors all come from a woman of 80 years or more with active or convalescent COVID-19.

This chain joins TRBV5-6 and TRBJ1-1; TRBD1 matches at 8 bases. The CDR3 contains 17 residues. Unmatched junction bases numbered 10, after V lost 0 bases and J lost 3 bases. Germline V gene sequence: CDR1 SGHDT, CDR2 YYEEEE. The DNA for the CDR3 is TGTGCCAGCAGCTTGGGGGGCAGGGGGCCAGCATACACTGAAGCTTTCTTT. This translates into CASSLGGRGPAYTEAFF.

This chain joins TRBV5-1 and TRBJ1-6, with 7 bases that match TRBD1. Germline trimming cut 5 bases from V and 9 bases from J; bases unmatched to any gene: 11. Per the germline V gene, CDR1 is SGHRS and CDR2 is YFSETQ. The CDR3 has 15 amino acids. The CDR3 loop reads CASRDPDRFTSPLHF. The CDR3 bases are TGCGCCAGCAGAGACCCGGACAGGTTTACTTCACCCCTCCACTTT.

This clone was observed a handful of times. This rearrangement joins TRBV5-6 to TRBJ2-2; D call uncertain. CDR1 is SGHDT and CDR2 is YYEEEE in the germline V gene. V lost 2 bases and J lost 4, with 12 bases in between. The CDR3 consists of 15 residues. CDR3 sequence (DNA): TGTGCCAGCAGCTTAGTACAGTGGCTCACCGGGGAGCTGTTTTTT. This sequence encodes CASSLVQWLTGELFF.

This sequence joins TRBV9 and TRBJ2-7, with D perhaps TRBD2 (6 bases). This CDR3 contains 13 residues. Germline CDR1 and CDR2: SGDLS and YYNGEE. The ends were cut back, 0 bases at V and 7 bases at J, with 11 bases in the middle. The CDR3 spells CASSVAPRGEQYF. CDR3 bases: TGTGCCAGCAGCGTAGCACCTCGGGGGGAGCAGTACTTC.

V is TRBV29-1 and J is TRBJ2-3; D not certain. CDR1 SQVTM and CDR2 ANQGSEA come from the germline V gene. Trimming shortened V by 4 bases and J by 0 bases, and 8 bases separated the two germline ends. The CDR3 covers 13 residues. The CDR3 sequence: CSVGHHSTDTQYF. DNA of the CDR3: TGCAGCGTTGGACACCACAGCACAGATACGCAGTATTTT.

The genes are TRBV7-8 and TRBJ2-1; 8 nucleotides align to TRBD1. J gave up 9 bases and V 6 bases, and 10 bases lay outside the gene matches. The CDR3 loop spans 14 amino acids. Germline lookup yields CDR1 SGHVS and CDR2 FQNEAQ. The CDR3 DNA reads as TGTGCCAGCAGTCAAATGCAGGGGGCAGGTGAGCAGTTCTTC. Its translation: CASSQMQGAGEQFF.